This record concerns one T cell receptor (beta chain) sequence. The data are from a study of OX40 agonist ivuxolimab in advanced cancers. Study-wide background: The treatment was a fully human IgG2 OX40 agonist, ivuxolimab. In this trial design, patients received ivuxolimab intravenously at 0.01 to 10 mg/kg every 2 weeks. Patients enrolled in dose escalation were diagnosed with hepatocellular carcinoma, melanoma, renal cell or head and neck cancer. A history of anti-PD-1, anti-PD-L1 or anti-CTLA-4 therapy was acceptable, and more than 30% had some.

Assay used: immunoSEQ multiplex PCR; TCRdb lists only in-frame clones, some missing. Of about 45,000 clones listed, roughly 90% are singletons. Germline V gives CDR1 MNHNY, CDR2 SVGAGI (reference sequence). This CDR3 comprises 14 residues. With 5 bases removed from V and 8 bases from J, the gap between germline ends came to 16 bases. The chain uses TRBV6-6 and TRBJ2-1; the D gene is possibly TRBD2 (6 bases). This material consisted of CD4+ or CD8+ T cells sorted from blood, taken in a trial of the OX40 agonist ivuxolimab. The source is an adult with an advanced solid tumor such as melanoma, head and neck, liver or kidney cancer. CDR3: CASSVNGDSDEQFF. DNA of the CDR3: TGTGCCAGCAGTGTGAATGGGGACTCGGATGAGCAGTTCTTC.